Below, 8 T cell receptor beta chains from the same sample are listed, as sequenced in a study of blood T cell repertoires in COVID-19. Assay: immunoSEQ multiplex PCR; the TCRdb copy retains only in-frame clones and omits some. The sample records 95,000 to 100,000 clones, roughly 86% being singletons. The specimen sequenced was peripheral blood. The source is a woman in her thirties with acute or convalescent COVID-19.

This clone was found once. CDR3 sequence (DNA): TGCGCCAGCAGCTTGGGACTAGCGGCTAGCACAGATACGCAGTATTTT. Translating gives CASSLGLAASTDTQYF. This chain joins TRBV5-1 and TRBJ2-3, with 9 bases matching TRBD2. V shed 0 bases and J 0 bases; nucleotides not matched to a gene: 2. The CDR3 covers 16 residues. CDR1 is SGHRS and CDR2 is YFSETQ in the germline V gene.

This clone turned up a few times. This chain uses TRBV12-3 or TRBV12-4 with TRBJ1-2; no firm D call. The V and J ends lost 1 base and 2 bases respectively, with 5 bases between them. CDR3 length equals 13 residues. The CDR3 region is CASSLGRNYGYTF. For the CDR3, the DNA is TGTGCCAGCAGTTTAGGCAGAAACTATGGCTACACCTTC.

The J gene is TRBJ1-1, the V gene TRBV27; possible D gene TRBD1, 5 bases. Per germline, CDR1 MNHEY and CDR2 SMNVEV (reference sequence). V was pared by 3 bases and J by 3 bases, with 11 bases between. The CDR3 loop spans 14 amino acids. The CDR3 loop is CASSLVWGDTEAFF. The CDR3 DNA reads TGTGCCAGCAGTTTGGTATGGGGCGACACTGAAGCTTTCTTT.

The rearrangement uses TRBV12-5 and TRBJ2-1; TRBD1 matches at 9 bases. V shed 0 bases and J 4 bases; nucleotides not matched to a gene: 4. This CDR3 is 16 amino acids long. CDR1 LGHNT and CDR2 FRNRAP come from the germline V gene. This chain's CDR3 is CASGLVQGQGYNEQFF. In nucleotides, the CDR3 is TGTGCTAGTGGTTTGGTACAGGGACAGGGATACAATGAGCAGTTCTTC. The full variable domain, with the rest looked up from reference TRBV12-5 and TRBJ2-1, is DARVTQTPRHKVTEMGQEVTMRCQPILGHNTVFWYRQTMMQGLELLAYFRNRAPLDDSGMPKDRFSAEMPDATLATLKIQPSEPRDSAVYFCASGLVQGQGYNEQFFGPGTRLTVL.

This chain connects TRBV5-1 to TRBJ2-7; 10 positions agree with TRBD2. V lost 0 bases and J lost 4; bases outside the gene matches: 4. Germline CDR1 SGHRS, CDR2 YFSETQ. This CDR3 comprises 15 residues. The CDR3 DNA reads as TGCGCCAGCAGCTTGGTAGCTAGCGGGAGATACGAGCAGTACTTC. This gives the protein CASSLVASGRYEQYF. The whole variable domain, filled in from reference TRBV5-1 and TRBJ2-7, reads KAGVTQTPRYLIKTRGQQVTLSCSPISGHRSVSWYQQTPGQGLQFLFEYFSETQRNKGNFPGRFSGRQFSNSRSEMNVSTLELGDSALYLCASSLVASGRYEQYFGPGTRLTVT.

CDR3 DNA sequence: TGCAGCGGCCGAGGGACAGGGGATAACACCGGGGAGCTGTTTTTT. Translation gives CSGRGTGDNTGELFF. The chain is built from TRBV29-1 and TRBJ2-2; 10 nucleotides align to TRBD1. Germline CDR1 and CDR2: SQVTM and ANQGSEA. The CDR3 runs 15 residues. The V segment lost 7 bases and the J segment 2 bases; nucleotides outside the gene matches: 7.

The genes are TRBV3-1 (or the pseudogene TRBV3-2) and TRBJ2-7; 10 nucleotides line up with TRBD2. The CDR3 contains 15 residues. V dropped 4 bases and J dropped 2; count of bases not matched to a gene: 5. Germline CDR1 and CDR2: LGHDT and YNNKEL (reference sequence). The chain's CDR3 is CASSPGLAATYEQYF. CDR3 sequence (DNA): TGTGCCAGCAGCCCCGGACTAGCGGCTACCTACGAGCAGTACTTC.

V is TRBV28 and J is TRBJ2-7; D not resolved. V was cut by 2 bases and J by 1 base, with 9 bases left in between. The CDR3 has 14 residues. Germline-derived CDR1 and CDR2 are MDHEN and SYDVKM. The CDR3 nucleotides read TGTGCCAGCAGTTTAATTCCGGGTTCCTACGAGCAGTACTTC. It yields the protein CASSLIPGSYEQYF.